What follows are 5 T cell receptor beta chains derived from one specimen sequenced in a study of vaccination and CD4 T cells after COVID-19. Their antigen targets remain unknown. Oncomine TCR Beta short-read sequencing was applied to DNA from cultured CD4+ T cells. TCRdb redid the calling of the PCR reads with MiXCR, one entry per CDR3 protein. Of 10,000 to 15,000 distinct CDR3 sequences in the sample, about 74% were seen once. Indicated treatment: roughly ten-day PBMC culture with coronavirus spike peptide pools or control peptides (ViraFEST assay). The material was CD4+ T cells from blood, cultured in vitro, obtained after SARS-CoV-2 vaccination. These receptors were taken from a human donor who received a COVID-19 vaccine.

The chain recombines TRBV20-1 with TRBJ1-3; D remains unclear. Trimming took off 6 bases at V and 3 bases at J, with 6 bases between the two ends. Germline CDR1 reads DFQATT; CDR2 reads SNEGSKA (reference sequence). CDR3 length: 11 residues. CDR3 sequence (DNA): TGCAGTGCCGTCCTTGGAAACACCATATATTTT. Translated: CSAVLGNTIYF.

This chain joins TRBV19 and TRBJ1-2; 7 positions agree with TRBD1. This CDR3 is built from 13 residues. Germline assignment: CDR1 LNHDA and CDR2 SQIVND (reference sequence). After removal of 7 bases from V and 4 bases from J, the junction contained 6 bases not matched to a gene. Written as DNA, the CDR3 is TGTGCCAGTACCCGGACAGGCCTCTATGGCTACACCTTC. It is translated as CASTRTGLYGYTF. The whole variable domain, filled in from reference TRBV19 and TRBJ1-2, reads DGGITQSPKYLFRKEGQNVTLSCEQNLNHDAMYWYRQDPGQGLRLIYYSQIVNDFQKGDIAEGYSVSREKKESFPLTVTSAQKNPTAFYLCASTRTGLYGYTFGSGTRLTVV.

The chain employs TRBV7-2 and TRBJ1-5; D is uncertain. From germline, CDR1 is SGHTA and CDR2 FQGNSA. With 1 base removed from V and 9 bases from J, the gap between germline ends came to 13 bases. The CDR3 is 14 residues long. CDR3 sequence: CASSLDIDFWPQHF. The CDR3 DNA follows: TGTGCCAGCAGCTTAGACATCGACTTTTGGCCCCAGCATTTT.

The chain joins TRBV15 to TRBJ1-2; TRBD1 aligns across 7 bases. The ends lost 3 bases at V and 4 bases at J; junction bases unmatched: 17. CDR1 is LNHNV and CDR2 is YYDKDF in the germline V gene (reference sequence). CDR3 length equals 18 residues. Here the CDR3 DNA reads TGTGCCACCAGCAGGTTCGAGAGGGGGCAAGGGGACAGCTATGGCTACACCTTC. It encodes CATSRFERGQGDSYGYTF. The whole variable domain, remainder taken from reference TRBV15 and TRBJ1-2, is DAMVIQNPRYQVTQFGKPVTLSCSQTLNHNVMYWYQQKSSQAPKLLFHYYDKDFNNEADTPDNFQSRRPNTSFCFLDIRSPGLGDTAMYLCATSRFERGQGDSYGYTFGSGTRLTVV.

The chain couples TRBV18 to TRBJ1-1; no definite D call. The CDR3 loop spans 14 amino acids. V was clipped by 0 bases and J by 1 base, with 6 bases between them. Germline CDR1 KGHSH, CDR2 LQKENI. CDR3 nucleotides: TGTGCCAGCTCACCACCGTCTTGGAACACTGAAGCTTTCTTT. Its protein product is CASSPPSWNTEAFF. Full variable domain (remainder filled in from reference TRBV18 and TRBJ1-1): NAGVMQNPRHLVRRRGQEARLRCSPMKGHSHVYWYRQLPEEGLKFMVYLQKENIIDESGMPKERFSAEFPKEGPSILRIQQVVRGDSAAYFCASSPPSWNTEAFFGQGTRLTVV.